Each of the 9 T cell receptor beta chains below was sequenced from the same sample in a study of cytomegalovirus exposure and HLA in healthy donors. PCR used 60 Vbeta primers and 13 Jbeta primers. Assay used: immunoSEQ multiplex PCR; TCRdb lists only in-frame clones, some missing. Among 73,000 or so clones listed, about 80% were seen once. Sequenced: PBMCs. The receptors were gathered from a man aged 50 or older in good health and CMV-seronegative.

The V gene is TRBV6-6, the J gene TRBJ2-7; D may be TRBD2 (6 bases). V lost 4 bases to trimming and J lost 2 bases, with 15 bases between them. The CDR3 has 15 amino acids. Germline V lookup: CDR1 MNHNY, CDR2 SVGAGI (reference sequence). This CDR3 is CASSSRGSGAYEQYF. The CDR3 DNA sequence: TGTGCCAGCAGTTCACGGGGATCGGGGGCCTACGAGCAGTACTTC.

The chain joins TRBV25-1 to TRBJ1-4, with 7 bases that match TRBD1. The CDR3 is 14 residues long. V gave up 4 bases and J gave up 7 bases; unmatched junction bases: 6. Germline V gene data show CDR1 as MGHDK and CDR2 as SYGVNS. The CDR3, as DNA: TGTGCCAGCAGTGTGTCTCACAGGGGTGAAAAACTGTTTTTT. The encoded protein is CASSVSHRGEKLFF.

This clone was recorded only once. The chain carries TRBV5-1 and TRBJ2-7; possibly TRBD2 for D (5 bases). The CDR3 runs 14 residues. Trimming removed 1 base from V and 2 bases from J, with 10 bases in between. Germline V gives CDR1 SGHRS, CDR2 YFSETQ. The CDR3 DNA reads as TGCGCCAGCAGCTTGCTGACTAAAGCCTACGAGCAGTACTTC. Its protein is CASSLLTKAYEQYF. Filled out from reference TRBV5-1 and TRBJ2-7, the complete variable domain reads KAGVTQTPRYLIKTRGQQVTLSCSPISGHRSVSWYQQTPGQGLQFLFEYFSETQRNKGNFPGRFSGRQFSNSRSEMNVSTLELGDSALYLCASSLLTKAYEQYFGPGTRLTVT.

This chain connects TRBV27 to TRBJ2-7; 9 nucleotides line up with TRBD1. The CDR3 runs 15 residues. The germline gives CDR1 MNHEY, CDR2 SMNVEV (reference sequence). Losses at the gene ends were 2 bases for V and 6 bases for J; bases not matched to a gene: 8. The CDR3, as DNA: TGTGCCAGCAGTTTAAGGACAGGGGCGGTCCGCGAGCAGTACTTC. It yields the protein CASSLRTGAVREQYF.

The J gene is TRBJ1-2, the V gene TRBV28, with D maybe TRBD1 (6 bases). From germline, CDR1 is MDHEN and CDR2 SYDVKM. The ends were cut back, 3 bases at V and 1 base at J, with 9 bases in the middle. The CDR3 has 14 amino acids. The CDR3 DNA reads TGTGCCAGCAGTTTGGTCAGGGGTAACTATGGCTACACCTTC. Its translation: CASSLVRGNYGYTF.

This chain connects TRBV5-1 to TRBJ2-3; 7 bases fit TRBD2. Germline CDR1 SGHRS, CDR2 YFSETQ. The V segment lost 2 bases and the J segment 4 bases; nucleotides outside the gene matches: 7. The CDR3 is made up of 15 amino acids. The CDR3 nucleotides read TGCGCCAGCAGCTTTCCTCCGGGAGGCGCAGATACGCAGTATTTT. Its protein is CASSFPPGGADTQYF.

The chain joins TRBV6-5 to TRBJ2-4, with TRBD1 identical over 9 bases. V gave up 6 bases and J gave up 0 bases; unmatched junction bases: 3. Germline loops: CDR1 MNHEY, CDR2 SVGAGI. This CDR3 is built from 15 residues. CDR3 coding DNA: TGTGCCAGCAGGGGACAGGGCTTAGCCAAAAACATTCAGTACTTC. This translates into CASRGQGLAKNIQYF.

The rearrangement uses TRBV6-5 and TRBJ1-2; D is unclear. The CDR3 is 14 amino acids. The germline V gene has CDR1 MNHEY and CDR2 SVGAGI. The V and J ends lost 4 bases and 2 bases respectively, with 11 bases between them. CDR3 sequence: CASSFRSRNYGYTF. CDR3 in DNA: TGTGCCAGCAGTTTTCGGTCGCGAAACTATGGCTACACCTTC.

The rearrangement joins TRBV19 to TRBJ1-5; 9 nucleotides match TRBD1. Per germline, CDR1 LNHDA and CDR2 SQIVND (reference sequence). Losses at the gene ends were 1 base for V and 4 bases for J; bases not matched to a gene: 5. The CDR3 covers 16 residues. The CDR3 reads CASSIARTGANQPQHF. The CDR3 DNA reads TGTGCCAGTAGTATAGCCAGGACAGGGGCGAATCAGCCCCAGCATTTT.